This TCR beta chain was documented in a study of blood T cell repertoires in COVID-19 (dated by TCRdb to between 2020 and 2021). Background on the whole study: The collaborator samples originated in the United States, Italy and Spain and spanned the acute and convalescent phases of COVID-19. Subjects who had been exposed to COVID-19, were actively infected with it, or had recovered from it provided the deeply sampled blood TCRbeta repertoires that made up the dataset. The prospective study material was composed of cDNA or gDNA derived from T cells, B-cell-depleted T cells, or PBMCs. Samples were obtained from the ongoing ImmuneRACE study (first 160 participants) and from roughly 1,300 subjects provided by 6 global collaborators. The repertoires were released in a freely available public database meant as a resource for research on the immune response to SARS-CoV-2. Sample metadata almost always included a de-identified subject ID, COVID-19 status, age in years and sex. Where available, HLA class I and class II types were obtained from metadata supplied by the sample provider rather than from assay-based typing. Overall results and qualifications from the work: The amount of clinical and demographic metadata varied by source and participant and was provided uncurated.

V is reduced by 3 bases and J by 1 base, leaving a spacing of 12 bases between them. Looking up the germline V gene (reference sequence) yields CDR1 GTSNPN and CDR2 SVGIG. Spanning cysteine to phenylalanine, the CDR3 consists of 14 amino acids. The only DNA kept is the CDR3, 42 bases in frame from the first base. The immunoSEQ Assay, a bias-controlled multiplex PCR, was used to amplify TCRbeta CDR3 regions from genomic DNA. In the authors' own workflow: The number of nucleated cells in each sample was estimated by amplification of reference gene primers within the assay. To quantify the absolute abundance of each unique TCRbeta CDR3 rearrangement, sequence reads were collapsed and filtered. For each sample, productive Simpson clonality was calculated as the square root of Simpson's diversity index across productive rearrangements. TCRdb's version of the immuneACCESS table is confined to in-frame rearrangements and falls short of the full clone set. An unresolved V gene accounts for under half of the shortfall where checked; the remainder is of unknown origin. The V and J calls and clone size are taken from that table; D and trimming were inferred from the DNA. The sample includes approximately 230,000 clones, with just over 85% observed a single time. The ten largest clones take up roughly a sixth of the sample.

This clone was found a few times. Its antigen target is currently unknown. Per-nucleotide qualities are absent, and no much larger clonotype sits a single base away. Participants in the prospective study were aged about 18 to 100 years, lived in some 24 United States geographic areas, and enrolled through a virtual design. Cohort assignment in the prospective study relied on participant-reported clinical history from a screening survey and a study questionnaire. Recovered participants in ImmuneRACE Cohort 3 were defined as having two consecutive negative NP/OP PCR tests, clearance from a healthcare professional, or resolution of symptoms. In the prospective study, mobile phlebotomists collected whole blood, serum and a nasopharyngeal or oropharyngeal swab from each participant. Participants in the prospective study had the option to provide additional blood draws and questionnaires over a roughly two-month period. Blood samples from the prospective study were shipped frozen or at room temperature prior to DNA extraction.

The sample taken for sequencing was PBMCs or T cells enriched from blood (not recorded which). Recombination joined TRBV30 with TRBJ1-1; perhaps TRBD1 is the D gene, with 5 bases matching. The receptor's source is a man between 18 and 29 years old who had recovered from COVID-19. CDR3 reads: CAWSRRDRNTEAFF. Here is the DNA: TGTGCCTGGAGCCGTCGCGACAGGAACACTGAAGCTTTCTTT.